Listed below are T cell receptor beta chains from one sample, sequenced in a study of Graves' ophthalmopathy and Graves' hyperthyroidism. TCRdb processed the multiplex PCR reads anew with MiXCR; each CDR3 protein has one entry. The data contain approximately 210,000 distinct CDR3 sequences, under 30% of them singletons. The sequenced sample was peripheral blood. These receptors all stem from a man aged 50-60 years with Graves' ophthalmopathy. Both conserved end residues are part of each CDR3. A D gene is named only where the DNA matches it firmly. Expanded clones get a size class; other rows say once, few or many, or leave the size out.

clone size,D gene,J gene,V gene,CDR3 protein,CDR3 DNA
-,-,TRBJ1-1,TRBV12-3/TRBV12-4,CASSYREAAEAFF,TGTGCCAGCAGTTACAGGGAGGCGGCTGAAGCTTTCTTT
many,-,TRBJ1-3,TRBV6-5,CASSYSPGSGNTIYF,TGTGCCAGCAGTTACTCGCCCGGCTCTGGAAACACCATATATTTT
many,TRBD1,TRBJ1-2,TRBV28,CASSPGDSAYGYTF,TGTGCCAGCAGCCCCGGGGACAGCGCCTATGGCTACACCTTC
many,-,TRBJ2-7,TRBV15,CATSREWGSNYEQYF,TGTGCCACCAGCAGAGAATGGGGCTCTAACTACGAGCAGTACTTC
many,TRBD1,TRBJ1-2,TRBV6-5,CASTQGYGYTF,TGTGCCAGCACACAGGGGTACGGCTACACCTTC
many,-,TRBJ1-6,TRBV12-3/TRBV12-4,CASREQANSPLHF,TGTGCCAGTCGGGAACAGGCAAATTCACCCCTCCACTTT
many,TRBD2,TRBJ2-5,TRBV4-3,CASSKGLAAETQYF,TGCGCCAGCAGCAAGGGACTAGCGGCAGAGACCCAGTACTTC
many,TRBD1,TRBJ2-7,TRBV12-3/TRBV12-4,CASSSGQEGEQYF,TGTGCCAGCAGTTCGGGACAGGAGGGCGAGCAGTACTTC
few,TRBD1,TRBJ1-1,TRBV12-3/TRBV12-4,CASSLRTGGATEAFF,TGTGCCAGCAGTTTACGGACAGGGGGGGCCACTGAAGCTTTCTTT
few,-,TRBJ2-6,TRBV6-2/TRBV6-3,CASRKGQGSFSGANVLTF,TGTGCCAGCAGAAAGGGACAAGGATCCTTCTCTGGGGCCAACGTCCTGACTTTC
many,TRBD2,TRBJ2-7,TRBV2,CASGRALTYEQYF,TGTGCCAGCGGGAGGGCCTTGACCTACGAGCAGTACTTC
many,TRBD2,TRBJ2-5,TRBV6-5,CASSYGTSKETQYF,TGTGCCAGCAGTTACGGGACTAGCAAAGAGACCCAGTACTTC
-,-,TRBJ1-1,TRBV7-9,CASSRYKNTEAFF,TGTGCCAGCAGCCGATACAAGAACACTGAAGCTTTCTTT
many,-,TRBJ2-5,TRBV7-9,CASSFEVPAGLETQYF,TGTGCCAGCAGCTTTGAGGTGCCCGCCGGTCTGGAGACCCAGTACTTC
few,TRBD2,TRBJ2-2,TRBV3-1,CASSRGGSRTGELFF,TGTGCCAGCAGCCGCGGCGGGAGTCGAACCGGGGAGCTGTTTTTT
many,-,TRBJ2-5,TRBV5-1,CASSLGPESIQETQYF,TGCGCCAGCAGCTTGGGTCCCGAGTCCATCCAAGAGACCCAGTACTTC
many,-,TRBJ2-7,TRBV5-1,CASSLGPGGYEQYF,TGCGCCAGCAGCTTGGGACCCGGAGGGTACGAGCAGTACTTC
once,TRBD2,TRBJ2-7,TRBV7-8,CASSPVWPSGSSYEQYF,TGTGCCAGCAGCCCAGTTTGGCCTAGCGGGAGCTCCTACGAGCAGTACTTC
many,-,TRBJ1-1,TRBV12-3/TRBV12-4,CASSFTGKNTEAFF,TGTGCCAGCAGTTTTACAGGGAAGAACACTGAAGCTTTCTTT
-,TRBD2,TRBJ2-5,TRBV11-1,CASSFRLAQETQYF,TGTGCCAGCAGCTTTAGACTAGCTCAAGAGACCCAGTACTTC
few,TRBD1,TRBJ1-1,TRBV12-3/TRBV12-4,CASSLGGQGANTEAFF,TGTGCCAGCAGTTTAGGGGGACAGGGGGCGAACACTGAAGCTTTCTTT
-,-,TRBJ2-5,TRBV24-1,CATSDPQNQETQYF,TGTGCCACCAGTGATCCCCAGAACCAAGAGACCCAGTACTTC